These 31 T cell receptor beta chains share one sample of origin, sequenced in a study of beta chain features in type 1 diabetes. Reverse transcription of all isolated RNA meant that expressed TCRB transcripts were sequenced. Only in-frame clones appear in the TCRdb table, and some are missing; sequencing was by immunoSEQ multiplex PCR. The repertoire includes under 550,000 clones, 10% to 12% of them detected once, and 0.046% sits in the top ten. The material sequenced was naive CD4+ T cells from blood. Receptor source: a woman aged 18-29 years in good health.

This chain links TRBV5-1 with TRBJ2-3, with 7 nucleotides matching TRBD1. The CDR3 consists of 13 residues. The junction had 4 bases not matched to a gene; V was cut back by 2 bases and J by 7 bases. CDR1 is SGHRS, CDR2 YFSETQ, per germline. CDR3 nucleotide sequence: TGCGCCAGCAGCTTCCAACAGGGGAATACGCAGTATTTT. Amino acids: CASSFQQGNTQYF.

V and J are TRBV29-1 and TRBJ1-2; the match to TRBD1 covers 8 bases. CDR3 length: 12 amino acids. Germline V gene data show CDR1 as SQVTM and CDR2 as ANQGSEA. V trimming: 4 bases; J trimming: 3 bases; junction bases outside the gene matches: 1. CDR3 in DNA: TGCAGCGTTGGGGGACAGGACTATGGCTACACCTTC. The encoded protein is CSVGGQDYGYTF. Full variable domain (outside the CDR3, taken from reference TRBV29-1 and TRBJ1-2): SAVISQKPSRDICQRGTSLTIQCQVDSQVTMMFWYRQQPGQSLTLIATANQGSEATYESGFVIDKFPISRPNLTFSTLTVSNMSPEDSSIYLCSVGGQDYGYTFGSGTRLTVV.

For the CDR3, the DNA is TGCGCCAGCAGCCAAGATAGACACGGCTATGGCTACACCTTC. Protein: CASSQDRHGYGYTF. V gene TRBV4-3 combines with J gene TRBJ1-2; no clear D. The CDR3 extends over 14 amino acids. CDR1 LGHNA and CDR2 YSLEER come from the germline V gene. V was trimmed by 0 bases and J by 4 bases, leaving 9 bases between them.

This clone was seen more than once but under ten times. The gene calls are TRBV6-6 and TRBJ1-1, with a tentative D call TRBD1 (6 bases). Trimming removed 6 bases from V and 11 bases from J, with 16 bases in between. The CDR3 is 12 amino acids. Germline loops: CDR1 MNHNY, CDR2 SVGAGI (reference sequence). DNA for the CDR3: TGTGCCAGCAGCGAACCGGGGGGCATGGCTTTCTTT. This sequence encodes CASSEPGGMAFF.

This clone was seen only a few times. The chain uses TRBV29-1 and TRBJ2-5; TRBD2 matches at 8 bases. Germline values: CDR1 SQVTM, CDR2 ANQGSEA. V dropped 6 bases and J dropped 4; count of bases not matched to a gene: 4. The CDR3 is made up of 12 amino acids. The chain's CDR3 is CSVAGAGETQYF. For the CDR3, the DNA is TGCAGCGTAGCGGGGGCGGGAGAGACCCAGTACTTC.

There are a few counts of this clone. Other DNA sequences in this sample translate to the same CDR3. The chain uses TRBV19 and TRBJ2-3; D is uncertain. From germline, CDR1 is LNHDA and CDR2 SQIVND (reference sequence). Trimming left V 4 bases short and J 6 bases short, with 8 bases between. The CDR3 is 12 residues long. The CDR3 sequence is CASSKSGDTQYF. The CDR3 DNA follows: TGTGCCAGTAGTAAAAGTGGGGATACGCAGTATTTT.

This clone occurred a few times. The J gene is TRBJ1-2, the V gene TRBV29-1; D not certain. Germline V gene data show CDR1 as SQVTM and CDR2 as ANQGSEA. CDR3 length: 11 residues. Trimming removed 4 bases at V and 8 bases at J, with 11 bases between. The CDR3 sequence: CSVGPLLGYTF. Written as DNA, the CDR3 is TGCAGCGTTGGGCCCCTTTTGGGCTACACCTTC.

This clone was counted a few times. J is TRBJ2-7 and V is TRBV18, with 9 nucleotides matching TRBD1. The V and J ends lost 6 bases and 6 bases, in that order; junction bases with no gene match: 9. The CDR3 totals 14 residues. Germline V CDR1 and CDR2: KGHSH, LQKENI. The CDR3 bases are TGTGCCAGCTCCCCGACAGGGGGTGACGGCGAGCAGTACGTC. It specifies CASSPTGGDGEQYV.

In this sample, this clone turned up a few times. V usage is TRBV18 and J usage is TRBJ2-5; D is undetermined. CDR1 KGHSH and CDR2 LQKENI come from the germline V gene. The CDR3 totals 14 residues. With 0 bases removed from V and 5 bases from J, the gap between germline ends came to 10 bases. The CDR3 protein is CASSPPSGFETQYF. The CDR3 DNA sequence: TGTGCCAGCTCACCACCGTCCGGGTTCGAGACCCAGTACTTC.

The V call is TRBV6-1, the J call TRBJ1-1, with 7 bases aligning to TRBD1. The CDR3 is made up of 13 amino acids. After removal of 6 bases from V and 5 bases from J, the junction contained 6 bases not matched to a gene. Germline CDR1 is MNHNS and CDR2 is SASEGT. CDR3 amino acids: CASSEQGWTEAFF. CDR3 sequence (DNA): TGTGCCAGCAGCGAACAGGGGTGGACTGAAGCTTTCTTT.

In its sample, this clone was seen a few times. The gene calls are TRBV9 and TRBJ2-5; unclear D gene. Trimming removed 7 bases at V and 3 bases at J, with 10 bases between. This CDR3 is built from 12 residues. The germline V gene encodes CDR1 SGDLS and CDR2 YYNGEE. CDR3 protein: CASGVSEETQYF. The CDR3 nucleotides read TGTGCCAGCGGGGTGTCGGAAGAGACCCAGTACTTC.

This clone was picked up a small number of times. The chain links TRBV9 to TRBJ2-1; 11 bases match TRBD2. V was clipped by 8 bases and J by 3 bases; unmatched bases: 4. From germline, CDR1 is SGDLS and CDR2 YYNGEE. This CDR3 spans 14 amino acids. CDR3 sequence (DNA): TGTGCCAGTGCGACTAGCGGGGACTACAATGAGCAGTTCTTC. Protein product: CASATSGDYNEQFF.

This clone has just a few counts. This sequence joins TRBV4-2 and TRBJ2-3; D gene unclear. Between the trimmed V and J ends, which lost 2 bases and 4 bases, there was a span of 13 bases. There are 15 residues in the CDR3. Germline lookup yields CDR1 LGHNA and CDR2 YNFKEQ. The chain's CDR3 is CASSQISLVSDTQYF. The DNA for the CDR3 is TGTGCCAGCAGCCAAATAAGTCTAGTTTCAGATACGCAGTATTTT.

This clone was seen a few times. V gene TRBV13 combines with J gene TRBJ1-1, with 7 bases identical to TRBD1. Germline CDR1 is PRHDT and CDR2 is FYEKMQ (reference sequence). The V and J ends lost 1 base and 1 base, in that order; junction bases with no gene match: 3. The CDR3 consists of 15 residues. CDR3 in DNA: TGTGCCAGCAGCTTAGAGGGACAGACGAACACTGAAGCTTTCTTT. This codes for CASSLEGQTNTEAFF. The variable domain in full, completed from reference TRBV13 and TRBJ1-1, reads AAGVIQSPRHLIKEKRETATLKCYPIPRHDTVYWYQQGPGQDPQFLISFYEKMQSDKGSIPDRFSAQQFSDYHSELNMSSLELGDSALYFCASSLEGQTNTEAFFGQGTRLTVV.

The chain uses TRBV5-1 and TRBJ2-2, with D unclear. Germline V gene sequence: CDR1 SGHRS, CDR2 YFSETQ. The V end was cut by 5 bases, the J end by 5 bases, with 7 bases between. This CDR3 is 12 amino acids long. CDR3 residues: CASRLRTGELFF. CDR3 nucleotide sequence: TGCGCCAGCAGGCTCAGAACCGGGGAGCTGTTTTTT.

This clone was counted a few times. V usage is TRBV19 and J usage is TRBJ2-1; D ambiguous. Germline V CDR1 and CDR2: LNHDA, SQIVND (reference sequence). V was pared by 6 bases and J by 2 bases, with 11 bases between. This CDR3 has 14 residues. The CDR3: CASRPDSAYNEQFF. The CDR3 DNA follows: TGTGCCAGTAGACCCGACTCCGCCTACAATGAGCAGTTCTTC.

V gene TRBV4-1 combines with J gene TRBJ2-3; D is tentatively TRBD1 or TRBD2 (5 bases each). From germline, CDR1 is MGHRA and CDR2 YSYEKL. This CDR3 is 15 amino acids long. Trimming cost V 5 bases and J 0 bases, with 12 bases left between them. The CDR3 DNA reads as TGCGCCAGCAGCGGCGAGGGGATGAGCACAGATACGCAGTATTTT. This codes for CASSGEGMSTDTQYF.

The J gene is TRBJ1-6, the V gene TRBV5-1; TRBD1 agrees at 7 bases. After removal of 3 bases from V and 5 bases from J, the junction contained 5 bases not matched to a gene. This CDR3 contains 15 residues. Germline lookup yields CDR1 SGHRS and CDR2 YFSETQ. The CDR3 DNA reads TGCGCCAGCAGCTCCGGACAGGCGGATAATTCACCCCTCCACTTT. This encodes CASSSGQADNSPLHF.

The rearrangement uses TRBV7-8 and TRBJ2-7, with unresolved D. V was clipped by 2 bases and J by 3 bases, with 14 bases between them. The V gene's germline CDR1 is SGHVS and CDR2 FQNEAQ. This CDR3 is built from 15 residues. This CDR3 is CASSLSRIGGYEQYF. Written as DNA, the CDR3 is TGTGCCAGCAGCTTAAGTAGGATCGGCGGCTACGAGCAGTACTTC.

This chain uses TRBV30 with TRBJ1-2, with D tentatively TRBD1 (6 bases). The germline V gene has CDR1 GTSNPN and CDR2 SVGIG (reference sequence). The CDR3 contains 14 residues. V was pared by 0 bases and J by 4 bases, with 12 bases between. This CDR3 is CAWSVAGAGYGYTF. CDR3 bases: TGTGCCTGGAGTGTAGCAGGGGCTGGCTATGGCTACACCTTC.

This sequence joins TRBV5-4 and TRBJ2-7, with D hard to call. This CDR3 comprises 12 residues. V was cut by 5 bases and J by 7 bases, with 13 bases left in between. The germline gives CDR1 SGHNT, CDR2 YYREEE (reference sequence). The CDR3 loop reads CASRETLGEQYF. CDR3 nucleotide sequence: TGTGCCAGCAGAGAGACCTTGGGAGAGCAGTACTTC.

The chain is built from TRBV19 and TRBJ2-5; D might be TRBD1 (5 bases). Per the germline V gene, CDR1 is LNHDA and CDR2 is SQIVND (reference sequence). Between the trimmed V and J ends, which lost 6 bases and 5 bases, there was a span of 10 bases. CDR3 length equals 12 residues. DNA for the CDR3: TGTGCCAGTAGGGGGCCGTGGGAGACCCAGTACTTC. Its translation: CASRGPWETQYF.

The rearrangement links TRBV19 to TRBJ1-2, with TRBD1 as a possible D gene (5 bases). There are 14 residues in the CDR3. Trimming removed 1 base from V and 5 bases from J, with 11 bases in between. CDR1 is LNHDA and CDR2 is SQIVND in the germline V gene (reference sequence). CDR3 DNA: TGTGCCAGTAGTATAGCGGGACGGCTATATGGCTACACCTTC. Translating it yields CASSIAGRLYGYTF. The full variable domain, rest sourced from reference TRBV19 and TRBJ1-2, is DGGITQSPKYLFRKEGQNVTLSCEQNLNHDAMYWYRQDPGQGLRLIYYSQIVNDFQKGDIAEGYSVSREKKESFPLTVTSAQKNPTAFYLCASSIAGRLYGYTFGSGTRLTVV.

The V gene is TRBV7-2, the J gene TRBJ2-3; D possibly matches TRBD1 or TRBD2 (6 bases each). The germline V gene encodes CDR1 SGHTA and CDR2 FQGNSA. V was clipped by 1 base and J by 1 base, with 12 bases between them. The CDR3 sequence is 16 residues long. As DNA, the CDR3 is TGTGCCAGCAGCTTAGGTTTTGGGGGGCGCACAGATACGCAGTATTTT. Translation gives CASSLGFGGRTDTQYF.

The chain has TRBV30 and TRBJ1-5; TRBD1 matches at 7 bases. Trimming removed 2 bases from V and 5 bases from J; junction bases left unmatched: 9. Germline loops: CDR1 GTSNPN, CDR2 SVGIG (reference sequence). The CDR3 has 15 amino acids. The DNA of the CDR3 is TGTGCCTGGAGTCCCGGGACAGTTTCGGATCAGCCCCAGCATTTT. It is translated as CAWSPGTVSDQPQHF.

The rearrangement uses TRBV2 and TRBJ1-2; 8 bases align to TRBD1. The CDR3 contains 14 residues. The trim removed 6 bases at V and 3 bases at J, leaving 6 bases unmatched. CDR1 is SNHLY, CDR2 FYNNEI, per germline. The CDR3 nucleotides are TGTGCCAGCAGCCGACAGGGGATGGACTATGGCTACACCTTC. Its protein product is CASSRQGMDYGYTF.

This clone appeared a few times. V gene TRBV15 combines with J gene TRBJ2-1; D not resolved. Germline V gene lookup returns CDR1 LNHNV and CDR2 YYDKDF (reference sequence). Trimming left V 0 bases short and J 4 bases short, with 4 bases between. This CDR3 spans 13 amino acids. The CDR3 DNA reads TGTGCCACCAGCAGAGACTTTTACAATGAGCAGTTCTTC. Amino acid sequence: CATSRDFYNEQFF.

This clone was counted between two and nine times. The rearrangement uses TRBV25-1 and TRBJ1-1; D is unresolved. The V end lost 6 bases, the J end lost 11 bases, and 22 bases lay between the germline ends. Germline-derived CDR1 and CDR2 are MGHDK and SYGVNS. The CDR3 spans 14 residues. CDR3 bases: TGTGCCAGCAGCACACTTGGGCGGGGAGGGCGTGCTTTCTTT. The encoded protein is CASSTLGRGGRAFF. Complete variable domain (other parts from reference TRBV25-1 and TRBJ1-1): EADIYQTPRYLVIGTGKKITLECSQTMGHDKMYWYQQDPGMELHLIHYSYGVNSTEKGDLSSESTVSRIRTEHFPLTLESARPSHTSQYLCASSTLGRGGRAFFGQGTRLTVV.

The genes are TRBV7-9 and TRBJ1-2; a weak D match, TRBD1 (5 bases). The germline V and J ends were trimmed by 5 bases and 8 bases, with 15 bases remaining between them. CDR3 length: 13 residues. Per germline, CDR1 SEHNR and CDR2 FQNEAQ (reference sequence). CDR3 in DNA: TGTGCCAGCAGCCCAGGGCAGGGATGGGGCTACACCTTC. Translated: CASSPGQGWGYTF.

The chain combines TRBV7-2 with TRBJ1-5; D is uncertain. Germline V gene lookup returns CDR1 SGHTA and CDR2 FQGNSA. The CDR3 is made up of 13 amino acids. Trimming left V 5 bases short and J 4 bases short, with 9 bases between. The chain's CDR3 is CASSQTRNQPQHF. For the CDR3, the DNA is TGTGCCAGCAGCCAAACTCGGAATCAGCCCCAGCATTTT.

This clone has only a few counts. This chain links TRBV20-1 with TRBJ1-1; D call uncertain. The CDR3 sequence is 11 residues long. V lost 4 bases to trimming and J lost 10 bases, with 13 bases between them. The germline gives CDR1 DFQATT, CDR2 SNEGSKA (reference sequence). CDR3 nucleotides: TGCAGTGCTATATTCGTAGGTGCAGCTTTCTTT. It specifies CSAIFVGAAFF.